This TCR beta chain is from a study of blood T cell repertoires in COVID-19. Study-level information: The samples span acute and convalescent COVID-19 from the United States, Italy and Spain. The cDNA or gDNA used as material had been derived from T cells, B-cell-depleted T cells, or PBMCs.

Assay used: immunoSEQ multiplex PCR; TCRdb lists only in-frame clones, some missing. Of about 430,000 clones listed, approximately 87% are singletons. The length of the CDR3 is 12 residues. The germline gives CDR1 SGHAT, CDR2 FQNNGV. Trimming removed 5 bases at V and 7 bases at J, with 11 bases between. Participants came from about 23 US areas, aged about 18 to 89 years. Researchers sorted participants into cohorts using their self-reported clinical history. The chain recombines TRBV11-2 with TRBJ1-1, with a possible D match to TRBD1 (5 bases). Sequenced: PBMCs or T cells enriched from blood (not recorded which). The TCR originated in a woman in her twenties or thirties with acute COVID-19. The CDR3 region has the DNA TGTGCCAGCAGCCCAGGGCCACGTGAAGCTTTCTTT. This translates into CASSPGPREAFF.